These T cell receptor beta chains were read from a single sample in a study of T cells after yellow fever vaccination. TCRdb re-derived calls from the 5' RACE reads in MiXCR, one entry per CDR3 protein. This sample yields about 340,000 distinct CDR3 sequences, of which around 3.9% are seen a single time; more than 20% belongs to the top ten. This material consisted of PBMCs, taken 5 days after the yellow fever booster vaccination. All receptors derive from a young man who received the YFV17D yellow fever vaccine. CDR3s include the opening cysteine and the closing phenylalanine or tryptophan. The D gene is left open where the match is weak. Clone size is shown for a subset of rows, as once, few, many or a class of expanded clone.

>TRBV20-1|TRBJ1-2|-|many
TGCAGTGCTAGCAGGGAATCTAACTATGGCTACACCTTC
CSASRESNYGYTF
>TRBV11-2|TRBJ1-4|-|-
TGTGCCAGCAGCTTAGTTCTGGCGGGGTTGGGTAATGAAAAACTGTTTTTT
CASSLVLAGLGNEKLFF
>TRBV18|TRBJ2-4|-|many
TGTGCCAGCTCACCACAAGCAGGGTCCAAAAACATTCAGTACTTC
CASSPQAGSKNIQYF
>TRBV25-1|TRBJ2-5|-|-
TGTGCCAGCACCCCTACGGTTCAAGAGACCCAGTACTTC
CASTPTVQETQYF
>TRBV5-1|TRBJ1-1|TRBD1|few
TGCGCCAGCAGCTTGTCCCCACAGGGGGCGGGGAACACTGAAGCTTTCTTT
CASSLSPQGAGNTEAFF
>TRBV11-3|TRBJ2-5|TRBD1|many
TGTGCCAGCAGCCGCCGGGACAGGGGGCAAGAGACCCAGTACTTC
CASSRRDRGQETQYF
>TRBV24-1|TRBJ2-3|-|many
TGTGCCACCTTCCCGCCGGAGTCTATCACAGATACGCAGTATTTT
CATFPPESITDTQYF
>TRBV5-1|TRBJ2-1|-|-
TGCGCCAGCAGCGTCCCTGCCGGGACCGAGCAGTTCTTC
CASSVPAGTEQFF
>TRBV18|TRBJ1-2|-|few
TGTGCCAGCTCACCAGAGGCGCGGGGGCTCAGCTATGGCTACACCTTC
CASSPEARGLSYGYTF
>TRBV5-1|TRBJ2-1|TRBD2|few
TGCGCCACCACTAACAGCGGGGATAAGTACAATGAGCAGTTCTTC
CATTNSGDKYNEQFF
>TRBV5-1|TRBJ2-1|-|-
TGCGCCAGCAGTTCCTCAGTCCTTACCTACAATGAGCAGTTCTTC
CASSSSVLTYNEQFF
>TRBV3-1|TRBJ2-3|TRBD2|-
TGTGCCAGCAGCCAAGTCCCGACTAGCGGGGGACCAGATACGCAGTATTTT
CASSQVPTSGGPDTQYF
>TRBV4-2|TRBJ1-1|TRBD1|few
TGTGCCAGCAGCCCGACAGGGGGCGAGGACACTGAAGCTTTCTTT
CASSPTGGEDTEAFF
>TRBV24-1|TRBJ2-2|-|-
TGTGCCACCAGTGATAGGACCGAACCCACCGGGGGTCTGTTTTTT
CATSDRTEPTGGLFF
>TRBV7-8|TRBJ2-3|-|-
TGTGCCAGCAGCTCCGGAAACGAAGATACGCAGTATTTT
CASSSGNEDTQYF
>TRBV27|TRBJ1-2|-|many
TGTGCCAGCAGTCCGGCCGGGGGGTGGTACACCTTC
CASSPAGGWYTF
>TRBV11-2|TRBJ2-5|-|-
TGTGCCAGCAGCCGAGTTATCAACCAAGAGACCCAGTACTTC
CASSRVINQETQYF
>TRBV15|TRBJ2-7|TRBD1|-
TGTGCCACCAGCATCTACAGGGGGCCCTACGAGCAGTACTTC
CATSIYRGPYEQYF
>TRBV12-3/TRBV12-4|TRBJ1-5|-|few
TGTGCCAGCAGCCTGGGGAGGGGATGGCATCAGCCCCAGCATTTT
CASSLGRGWHQPQHF
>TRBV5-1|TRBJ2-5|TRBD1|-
TGCGCCAGCAGCAAGGGGACAGGGGTCAAAGAGACCCAGTACTTC
CASSKGTGVKETQYF
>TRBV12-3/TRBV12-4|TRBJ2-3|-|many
TGTGCCAGCAGTAGCCTTGTTAGCACAGATACGCAGTATTTT
CASSSLVSTDTQYF
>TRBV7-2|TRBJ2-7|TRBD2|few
TGTGCCAGCAGCAAGTGGGGGGGAACCTACGAGCAGTACTTC
CASSKWGGTYEQYF
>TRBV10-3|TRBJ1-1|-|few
TGTGCCATACAGGGCAGCGTTAACACTGAAGCTTTCTTT
CAIQGSVNTEAFF
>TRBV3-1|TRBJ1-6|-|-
TGTGCCAGCAGCCATTCAGACAGGATCAATTCACCCCTCCACTTT
CASSHSDRINSPLHF
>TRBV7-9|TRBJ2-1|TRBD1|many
TGTGCCAGCAGCGGGACAGGGACAGGGTACGAGCAGTTCTTC
CASSGTGTGYEQFF
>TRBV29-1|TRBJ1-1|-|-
TGCAGCGTTTTTGGTATGAACACTGAAGCTTTCTTT
CSVFGMNTEAFF
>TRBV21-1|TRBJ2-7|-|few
TGTGCCAGCAGCAAAGGTCGGGGGGCCTCCTACGAGCAGTACTTC
CASSKGRGASYEQYF
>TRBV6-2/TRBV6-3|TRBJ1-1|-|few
TGTGCCAGCAGTTACCCCCAGGAAACCGGGCGGGCTGAAGCTTTCTTT
CASSYPQETGRAEAFF
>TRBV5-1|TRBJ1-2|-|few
TGCGCCAGCAGCCCCGGCCATAGCGGGGCTAACTATGGCTACACCTTC
CASSPGHSGANYGYTF
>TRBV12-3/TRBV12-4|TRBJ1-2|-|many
TGTGCCAGCAGTTTCTCTGGGGCGACTCGCTACACCTTC
CASSFSGATRYTF
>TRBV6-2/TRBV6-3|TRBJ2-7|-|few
TGTGCCAGCAGCCCCGCTGGGCGACGAGCCTACGAGCAGTACTTC
CASSPAGRRAYEQYF
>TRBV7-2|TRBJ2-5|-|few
TGTGCCAGCAGCATCGAGTCCCGCCATGGGGAGACCCAGTACTTC
CASSIESRHGETQYF
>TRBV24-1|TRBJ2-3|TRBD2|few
TGTGCCACCAGTGACTCGCGGGGGAATTCAGATACGCAGTATTTT
CATSDSRGNSDTQYF
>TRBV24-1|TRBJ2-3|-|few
TGTGCCACCAGTGATGGCCCCGAAGATACGCAGTATTTT
CATSDGPEDTQYF
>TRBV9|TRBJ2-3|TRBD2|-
TGTGCCAGCAGCGTTAGCGGGGGGAGGGGCACAGATACGCAGTATTTT
CASSVSGGRGTDTQYF
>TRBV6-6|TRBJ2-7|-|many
TGTGCCAGCACTCCCGTCTTTGGGTCCTACGAGCAGTACTTC
CASTPVFGSYEQYF
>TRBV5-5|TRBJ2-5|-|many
TGTGCCAGCAGCTTCTCCGGCCCCCGCGCTTCGGAGACCCAGTACTTC
CASSFSGPRASETQYF
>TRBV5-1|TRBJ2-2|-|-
TGCGCCAGCAGTATGTACAGCGCGAACACCGGGGAGCTGTTTTTT
CASSMYSANTGELFF
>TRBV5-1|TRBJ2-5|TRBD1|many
TGCGCCAGCAGCGCTACGACAGGGACGGAGACCCAGTACTTC
CASSATTGTETQYF
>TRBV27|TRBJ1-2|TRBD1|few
TGTGCCAGCAGTGAACGGACAGGCTATGGCTACACCTTC
CASSERTGYGYTF
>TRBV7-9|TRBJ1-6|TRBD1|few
TGTGCCAGCAGCATCGCAGGGGGCACGAATTCACCCCTCCACTTT
CASSIAGGTNSPLHF
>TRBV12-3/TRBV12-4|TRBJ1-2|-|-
TGTGCCAGCAGCCCCGGTAGGAGGTCCACAGGGAACTATGGCTACACCTTC
CASSPGRRSTGNYGYTF
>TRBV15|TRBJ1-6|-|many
TGTGCCACCAGCAGATCGTCAGGGAGTAATTCACCCCTCCACTTT
CATSRSSGSNSPLHF
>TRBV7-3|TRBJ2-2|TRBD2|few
TGTGCCAGCAGCTTACTAGCGGGGTTAACCGGGGAGCTGTTTTTT
CASSLLAGLTGELFF
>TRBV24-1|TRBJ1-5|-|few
TGTGCCACCAGGGCAAGGGGGGAAGGTCAGCCCCAGCATTTT
CATRARGEGQPQHF
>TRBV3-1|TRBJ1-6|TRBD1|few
TGTGCCAGCAGACGGGACAGCTATAATTCACCCCTCCACTTT
CASRRDSYNSPLHF
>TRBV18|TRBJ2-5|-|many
TGTGCCAGCTCACCACGTCCGGGGGGCCGTGAGACCCAGTACTTC
CASSPRPGGRETQYF
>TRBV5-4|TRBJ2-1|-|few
TGTGCCAGCAGCTTTGGTTCTATCTCCTACAATGAGCAGTTCTTC
CASSFGSISYNEQFF
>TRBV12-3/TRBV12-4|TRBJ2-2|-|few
TGTGCCAGCGGCCCCCCGAGGCAGAGGAACACCGGGGAGCTGTTTTTT
CASGPPRQRNTGELFF
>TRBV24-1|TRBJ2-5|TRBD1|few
TGTGCCACCAGTGACGCCCGGGACAGCCAAGAGACCCAGTACTTC
CATSDARDSQETQYF
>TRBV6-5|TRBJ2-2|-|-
TGTGCCAGCCGGGGGACAGTGAACACCGGGGAGCTGTTTTTT
CASRGTVNTGELFF